This T cell receptor beta chain was sequenced in a study of cytomegalovirus exposure and HLA in healthy donors. Study observations and caveats: What TCR beta sequences reportedly achieved was accurate prediction of HLA-A and HLA-B alleles in most subjects. As a later analysis revealed, most CMV-associated TCR beta chains appeared HLA-restricted. A later analysis found TCR association rates differed by HLA locus, highest for DRB1 and lowest for HLA-C.

The V gene's germline CDR1 is KGHSH and CDR2 LQKENI. The CDR3 totals 14 residues. Trimming removed 5 bases from V and 4 bases from J; junction bases left unmatched: 4. The PCR contained 60 Vbeta and 13 Jbeta primers. Sequenced by immunoSEQ multiplex PCR; TCRdb stores in-frame clones only, minus some. In the table there are a few hundred thousand clones, under 80% of which are singletons. As for this clone: Its matching antigen is unknown.

The V gene is TRBV18, the J gene TRBJ1-5, with TRBD1 identical over 8 bases. The receptor comes from a woman under 40 in good health and CMV-seronegative. The sample comprised PBMCs. The CDR3 DNA sequence: TGTGCCAGCTCAGCGGACAGGGTGAATCAGCCCCAGCATTTT. Amino acids: CASSADRVNQPQHF.